The 3 T cell receptor beta chains in this list originate from one sample, sequenced in a study of blood T cell dynamics during melanoma immunotherapy (dated by TCRdb to the early 2020s). Library preparation used the immunoSEQ multiplex PCR assay. What TCRdb holds here is the immuneACCESS table cut down to in-frame rearrangements. Part of the clones is not present; checked against another copy, under half of the missing clones reflect an unresolved V gene, and the others are unexplained. The table for this sample lists roughly 11,000 clones; approximately 90% of them were counted only once. The leading ten clones occupy about 24% of the sample. The time point label on this specimen signifies: week 3, after first cycle of checkpoint inhibitor. The source material was blood, sampled from a patient treated with checkpoint blockade. These TCRs come from a human donor with melanoma.

This chain links TRBV28 with TRBJ2-3; the match to TRBD1 covers 12 bases. Germline CDR1 is MDHEN and CDR2 is SYDVKM. The CDR3 runs 22 residues. The ends lost 6 bases at V and 4 bases at J; junction bases unmatched: 26. In nucleotides, the CDR3 is TGTGCCAGCAGCCGGGACAGGGGGCATGGGGTAGCGGGAGTTGGCCCCCCAGATACGCAGTATTTT. This encodes CASSRDRGHGVAGVGPPDTQYF.

This clone showed up just once. This CDR3 is also generated by other DNA sequences in the sample. V and J are TRBV9 and TRBJ2-3; D possibly corresponds to TRBD2 (6 bases). CDR3 length: 14 residues. V was pared by 0 bases and J by 5 bases, with 10 bases between. Germline V gives CDR1 SGDLS, CDR2 YYNGEE. CDR3 residues: CASSVAGAGDTQYF. The CDR3 region has the DNA TGTGCCAGCAGCGTAGCGGGAGCGGGAGATACGCAGTATTTT.

The gene calls are TRBV27 and TRBJ2-2; no clear D. Germline CDR1 reads MNHEY; CDR2 reads SMNVEV (reference sequence). V gave up 6 bases and J gave up 5 bases, with 16 bases separating them. This CDR3 has 15 residues. CDR3 sequence reads: CASSLRTLGTGELFF. CDR3 bases: TGTGCCAGCAGCCTTCGGACCCTAGGGACCGGGGAGCTGTTTTTT.